The 21 T cell receptor beta chains below all came from one sample that was sequenced in a study of T cell repertoires in cytomegalovirus infection. No cognate antigen is known for these TCRs. One entry per CDR3 protein results from TCRdb running MiXCR on the reads. This sample yields 750,000 to 900,000 distinct CDR3 sequences, of which about 28% are seen a single time; 13% belongs to the top ten. The sequenced sample was cultured CD8+ T cells from PBMCs, obtained from culture after CMV antigen stimulation. The receptors originated from a human donor in good health (CMV status not recorded). Some clones in this sample may be carry-over from other donors' samples.

The chain combines TRBV19 with TRBJ1-5, with D possibly being TRBD1 (5 bases). V was cut by 1 base and J by 0 bases, with 19 bases left in between. Germline CDR1 LNHDA, CDR2 SQIVND (reference sequence). The CDR3 runs 19 residues. The CDR3 loop is CASSIVFFEAGLSNQPQHF. DNA of the CDR3: TGTGCCAGTAGTATAGTATTTTTTGAGGCGGGACTTAGCAATCAGCCCCAGCATTTT.

The chain is built from TRBV5-3 and TRBJ2-2; perhaps D is TRBD1 or TRBD2 (5 bases each). TRBV5-3 is known as an ORF, though its function is uncertain. V was shortened by 4 bases and J by 3 bases, with 7 bases between the two germline ends. The CDR3 is 13 amino acids. This CDR3 is CARSVGDTGELFF. DNA for the CDR3: TGTGCCAGAAGCGTGGGGGACACCGGGGAGCTGTTTTTT.

This rearrangement joins TRBV19 to TRBJ1-1; 9 bases map to TRBD1. The J segment lost 3 bases and the V segment lost 7 bases, leaving 15 bases of the junction unmatched. The germline V gene has CDR1 LNHDA and CDR2 SQIVND (reference sequence). The CDR3 covers 17 residues. CDR3 sequence (DNA): TGTGCCAGTATAGGAGTGGGACAGGGTCGGAAAGACACTGAAGCTTTCTTT. Protein: CASIGVGQGRKDTEAFF.

This clonotype was counted between two and nine times. The chain links TRBV4-1 to TRBJ2-7; D is undetermined. Trimming removed 2 bases from V and 3 bases from J, with 14 bases in between. CDR3 size: 15 residues. CDR1 is MGHRA, CDR2 YSYEKL, per germline. In nucleotides, the CDR3 is TGCGCCAGCAGCCAAACACGGACCATGAACTACGAGCAGTACTTC. Translating gives CASSQTRTMNYEQYF.

This clonotype occurred once. The V and J genes are TRBV10-3 and TRBJ1-4, with 9 bases aligning to TRBD1. CDR3 size: 16 residues. Per the germline V gene, CDR1 is ENHRY and CDR2 is SYGVKD. The V and J ends lost 6 bases and 7 bases, in that order; junction bases with no gene match: 12. The CDR3 spells CAISGQGLTGSEKLFF. The CDR3 DNA is TGTGCCATCAGCGGACAGGGGCTAACTGGTAGTGAAAAACTGTTTTTT.

This clonotype was picked up a small number of times. The V gene is TRBV15, the J gene TRBJ2-1; D gene ambiguous. Trimming shortened V by 1 base and J by 3 bases, and 16 bases separated the two germline ends. CDR3 size: 17 residues. Looked up from germline, CDR1 is LNHNV and CDR2 is YYDKDF (reference sequence). CDR3 nucleotide sequence: TGTGCCACCAGCAGAGGGTCTCCCGGAGTAGGCTACAATGAGCAGTTCTTC. It encodes CATSRGSPGVGYNEQFF. The whole variable domain, filled in from reference TRBV15 and TRBJ2-1, reads DAMVIQNPRYQVTQFGKPVTLSCSQTLNHNVMYWYQQKSSQAPKLLFHYYDKDFNNEADTPDNFQSRRPNTSFCFLDIRSPGLGDTAMYLCATSRGSPGVGYNEQFFGPGTRLTVL.

The chain joins TRBV4-3 to TRBJ2-3; D unclear. The CDR3 has 15 residues. Trimming cost V 0 bases and J 2 bases, with 9 bases left between them. CDR1 LGHNA and CDR2 YSLEER come from the germline V gene. The CDR3 loop reads CASSQDWAHTDTQYF. CDR3 nucleotide sequence: TGCGCCAGCAGCCAAGATTGGGCCCACACAGATACGCAGTATTTT.

The rearrangement joins TRBV6-6 to TRBJ1-1, with D possibly matching TRBD1 (6 bases). V was pared by 2 bases and J by 3 bases, with 22 bases between. Per the germline V gene, CDR1 is MNHNY and CDR2 is SVGAGI (reference sequence). The CDR3 has 18 residues. The CDR3 nucleotides are TGTGCCAGCAGTTACCTCCGTATCAAGGGGGGCATGGACACTGAAGCTTTCTTT. This gives the protein CASSYLRIKGGMDTEAFF.

This sequence joins TRBV5-4 and TRBJ2-3, with 13 positions matching TRBD2. Trimming at V came to 1 base and at J to 6 bases, leaving 5 bases not matched to a gene. CDR1 and CDR2 from the germline V gene are SGHNT and YYREEE (reference sequence). The CDR3 is 16 amino acids. The CDR3 sequence is CASSLKGLAGVDTQYF. CDR3 bases: TGTGCCAGCAGCTTGAAAGGACTAGCGGGGGTGGATACGCAGTATTTT. Full variable domain (missing parts from reference TRBV5-4 and TRBJ2-3): ETGVTQSPTHLIKTRGQQVTLRCSSQSGHNTVSWYQQALGQGPQFIFQYYREEENGRGNFPPRFSGLQFPNYSSELNVNALELDDSALYLCASSLKGLAGVDTQYFGPGTRLTVL.

A few counts support this clonotype. The rearrangement joins TRBV6-1 to TRBJ2-1; TRBD1 is a possible D gene (6 bases). Germline CDR1 MNHNS, CDR2 SASEGT. V dropped 2 bases and J dropped 3 bases, with 11 bases sitting between them. CDR3 length equals 15 residues. The CDR3, as DNA: TGTGCCAGCAGTGAACCGGACAGCCTCTACAATGAGCAGTTCTTC. It is translated as CASSEPDSLYNEQFF.

The V and J genes are TRBV5-8 and TRBJ2-7, with 8 bases aligning to TRBD1. Germline values: CDR1 SGHTS, CDR2 YDEGEE. The length of the CDR3 is 17 residues. The junction had 11 bases not matched to a gene; V was cut back by 3 bases and J by 0 bases. In DNA form, the CDR3 reads TGTGCCAGCAGCTCTTTCCGGGACAGGCCTTACTCCTACGAGCAGTACTTC. It translates to CASSSFRDRPYSYEQYF.

The chain links TRBV6-2 or TRBV6-3 to TRBJ2-1; weak D call: TRBD2 (6 bases). The V end lost 2 bases, the J end lost 6 bases, and 14 bases lay between the germline ends. CDR3 length: 15 amino acids. The germline V gene has CDR1 MNHEY and CDR2 SVGEGT. CDR3 DNA: TGTGCCAGCAGTTACGGACGGGGGAGTAGCAATGAGCAGTTCTTC. Protein: CASSYGRGSSNEQFF.

This clonotype has just a few counts. The chain is built from TRBV20-1 and TRBJ1-6; 8 bases map to TRBD1. Germline-derived CDR1 and CDR2 are DFQATT and SNEGSKA (reference sequence). This CDR3 has 14 amino acids. After removal of 7 bases from V and 7 bases from J, the junction contained 9 bases not matched to a gene. The CDR3 nucleotides read TGCAGTGTCCCCCGGGCAGGGGGCAATTCACCCCTCCACTTT. Translating it yields CSVPRAGGNSPLHF.

The chain combines TRBV7-8 with TRBJ1-5, with unresolved D. CDR1 is SGHVS, CDR2 FQNEAQ, per germline. V shed 4 bases and J shed 6 bases, with 7 bases lying between them. The CDR3 has 12 residues. DNA for the CDR3: TGTGCCAGCAGCTCCCCGGGTCAGCCCCAGCATTTT. Translating it yields CASSSPGQPQHF.

This clonotype has only a few counts. This rearrangement joins TRBV6-4 to TRBJ2-1; 9 bases align to TRBD2. This CDR3 contains 16 residues. Unmatched junction bases numbered 4, after V lost 4 bases and J lost 0 bases. The germline V gene has CDR1 MRHNA and CDR2 SNTAGT. This CDR3 reads CASSAFSGGSYNEQFF. DNA of the CDR3: TGTGCCAGCAGTGCCTTTAGCGGGGGCTCCTACAATGAGCAGTTCTTC.

The V and J genes are TRBV3-1 and TRBJ1-1; a possible D gene is TRBD1 (5 bases). The CDR3 covers 13 residues. V was trimmed by 4 bases and J by 5 bases, leaving 11 bases between them. Germline CDR1 is LGHDT and CDR2 is YNNKEL (reference sequence). The CDR3 loop is CASSPGARTEAFF. Here the CDR3 DNA reads TGTGCCAGCAGCCCCGGGGCGAGAACTGAAGCTTTCTTT.

This clonotype was seen more than once but under ten times. V usage is TRBV6-1 and J usage is TRBJ2-7; no firm D call. Germline V gives CDR1 MNHNS, CDR2 SASEGT. The CDR3 runs to 15 residues. V was trimmed by 1 base and J by 4 bases, leaving 14 bases between them. This chain's CDR3 is CASSEVEQMVYEQYV. The CDR3 DNA follows: TGTGCCAGCAGTGAAGTCGAACAGATGGTGTACGAGCAGTACGTC.

The chain couples TRBV3-1 to TRBJ2-1, with 14 nucleotides matching TRBD2. The CDR3 sequence is 17 residues long. Germline CDR1 is LGHDT and CDR2 is YNNKEL (reference sequence). V was pared by 5 bases and J by 3 bases, with 6 bases of the junction left unmatched. CDR3 region: CASSDGLAGGGYNEQFF. CDR3 bases: TGTGCCAGCAGCGACGGACTAGCGGGGGGCGGCTACAATGAGCAGTTCTTC.

This clonotype was detected only once. The chain combines TRBV2 with TRBJ2-2, with TRBD2 matching 11 bases. The germline V gene has CDR1 SNHLY and CDR2 FYNNEI. The CDR3 covers 15 residues. Trimming removed 10 bases from V and 3 bases from J; junction bases left unmatched: 7. CDR3 protein: CATLLAGGDTGELFF. CDR3 nucleotides: TGTGCCACTCTCCTAGCGGGGGGCGACACCGGGGAGCTGTTTTTT.

Turning to this clonotype: It may be a read error: a sequence one base away is much more abundant. The chain has TRBV7-8 and TRBJ1-4; D call uncertain. The CDR3 runs to 15 residues. V was trimmed by 3 bases and J by 0 bases, leaving 8 bases between them. Germline loops: CDR1 SGHVS, CDR2 FQNEAQ. The CDR3 protein is CASSLSLTTNEKLFF. The CDR3 DNA sequence: TGTGCCAGCAGCTTGTCACTTACAACTAATGAAAAACTGTTTTTT.

The rearrangement links TRBV27 to TRBJ2-1; no clear D gene. CDR3 size: 13 residues. Trimming took off 4 bases at V and 5 bases at J, with 9 bases between the two ends. Germline values: CDR1 MNHEY, CDR2 SMNVEV (reference sequence). CDR3 sequence reads: CASSWSANNEQFF. CDR3 DNA: TGTGCCAGCAGTTGGTCTGCTAACAATGAGCAGTTCTTC.